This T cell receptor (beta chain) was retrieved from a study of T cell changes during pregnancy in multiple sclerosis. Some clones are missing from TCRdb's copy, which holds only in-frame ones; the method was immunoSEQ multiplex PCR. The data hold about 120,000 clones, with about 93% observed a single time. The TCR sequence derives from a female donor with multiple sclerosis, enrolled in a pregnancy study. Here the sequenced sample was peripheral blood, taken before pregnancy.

CDR3 in DNA: TGTGCCAGCAGTTTATCCACTCAGGGTGGGGATGGCTACACCTTC. It is translated as CASSLSTQGGDGYTF. This chain links TRBV27 with TRBJ1-2; D possibly corresponds to TRBD1 (5 bases). CDR1 and CDR2 (germline): MNHEY, SMNVEV (reference sequence). The CDR3 extends over 15 amino acids. V dropped 0 bases and J dropped 6 bases, with 14 bases sitting between them.